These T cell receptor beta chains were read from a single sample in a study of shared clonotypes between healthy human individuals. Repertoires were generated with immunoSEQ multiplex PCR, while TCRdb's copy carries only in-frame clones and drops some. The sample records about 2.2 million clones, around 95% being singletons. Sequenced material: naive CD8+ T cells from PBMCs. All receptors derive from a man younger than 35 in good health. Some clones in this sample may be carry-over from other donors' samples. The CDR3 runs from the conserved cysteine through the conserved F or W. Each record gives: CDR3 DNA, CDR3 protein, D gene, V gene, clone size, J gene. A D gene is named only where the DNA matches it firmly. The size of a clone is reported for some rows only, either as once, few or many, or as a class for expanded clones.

TGTGCCACCAGCAATACCCAAGAAAACACTGAAGCTTTCTTT,CATSNTQENTEAFF,-,TRBV15,-,TRBJ1-1
TGTGCCAGTAGTAGACTAGCGGGAGACGAGACCCAGTACTTC,CASSRLAGDETQYF,TRBD2,TRBV19,-,TRBJ2-5
TGTGCCAGCAATCCCGGGACGCAGAACACCGGGGAGCTGTTTTTT,CASNPGTQNTGELFF,-,TRBV27,-,TRBJ2-2
TGTGCCAGCAGCTTACAAACAGAGTACGAGCAGTACTTC,CASSLQTEYEQYF,-,TRBV7-9,-,TRBJ2-7
TGTGCCAGCAGTAAGTTAGCGGGAGGGCTCGAGCAGTACTTC,CASSKLAGGLEQYF,TRBD2,TRBV28,-,TRBJ2-7
TGTGCCAGCAGCTTAACAGGGTTCGAGCAGTACTTC,CASSLTGFEQYF,-,TRBV7-9,-,TRBJ2-7
TGTGCCAGCAGCGTATCTAGGAGCACAGATACGCAGTATTTT,CASSVSRSTDTQYF,-,TRBV9,-,TRBJ2-3
TGTGCCAGCAGTCTGTTTTCAGGGATCTCCTACAATGAGCAGTTCTTC,CASSLFSGISYNEQFF,-,TRBV27,-,TRBJ2-1
TGTGCCAGCAGGACAGGGGAGGTCGGGGAGCTGTTTTTT,CASRTGEVGELFF,TRBD1,TRBV6-4,-,TRBJ2-2
TGTGCCAGTAGTGTGCTCTCGAGATTCTCTGAAGCTTTCTTT,CASSVLSRFSEAFF,-,TRBV19,-,TRBJ1-1
TGTGCCAGCAGCCAAGATGGGACGGCGAACACCGGGGAGCTGTTTTTT,CASSQDGTANTGELFF,-,TRBV4-2,-,TRBJ2-2
TGTGCCAGCAGCGCCAGGGGGGGATTAGAGACCCAGTACTTC,CASSARGGLETQYF,-,TRBV5-4,-,TRBJ2-5
TGTGCCAGCAGTTTGCTCGGGACTAGCACCTCCTACGAGCAGTACTTC,CASSLLGTSTSYEQYF,TRBD2,TRBV28,once,TRBJ2-7
TGTGCCAGCAGCGTAGGCTATGAGCAGTTCTTC,CASSVGYEQFF,-,TRBV9,few,TRBJ2-1